This T cell receptor beta chain was identified in a study of shared clonotypes between healthy human individuals. Findings of the study overall: On the whole, naive subsets had larger estimated richness than memory subsets had. Although depth was large, rarefaction showed that sequencing of the sorted subsets was incomplete.

This CDR3 has 16 residues. The germline V gene has CDR1 LGHNA and CDR2 YNFKEQ. The J segment lost 0 bases and the V segment lost 0 bases, leaving 5 bases of the junction unmatched. In this sample, this clone turned up many times. Its cognate antigen is unknown. The donors, all of them Caucasian adults, lived in Nashville, Tennessee. TCRdb's copy holds only in-frame clones and misses some; the assay was immunoSEQ multiplex PCR. The sample carries under 85,000 clones, around 57% recorded once. Sequencing input: memory CD8+ T cells sorted from blood. Subset specified: CD45RO+ cells pooled with CCR7-negative TemRA cells. The V call is TRBV4-2, the J call TRBJ2-7, with 7 bases that match TRBD2. This clonotype was obtained from a man aged 25-45 years in good health. CDR3 nucleotide sequence: TGTGCCAGCAGCCAAGATTGGGGGGAGGGCTCCTACGAGCAGTACTTC. Its protein product is CASSQDWGEGSYEQYF.